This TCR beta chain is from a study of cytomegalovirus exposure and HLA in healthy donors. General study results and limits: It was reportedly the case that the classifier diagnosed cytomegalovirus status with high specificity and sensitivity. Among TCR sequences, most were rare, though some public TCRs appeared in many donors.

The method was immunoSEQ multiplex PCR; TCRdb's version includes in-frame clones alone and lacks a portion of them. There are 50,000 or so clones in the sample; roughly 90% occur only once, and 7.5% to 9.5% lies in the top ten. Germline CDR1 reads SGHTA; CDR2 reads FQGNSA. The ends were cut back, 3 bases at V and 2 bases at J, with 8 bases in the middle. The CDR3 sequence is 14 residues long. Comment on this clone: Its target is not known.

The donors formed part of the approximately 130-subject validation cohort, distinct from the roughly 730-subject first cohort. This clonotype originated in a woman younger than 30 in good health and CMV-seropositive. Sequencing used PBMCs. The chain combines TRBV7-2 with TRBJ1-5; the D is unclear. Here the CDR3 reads CASSLSGGNQPQHF. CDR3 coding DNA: TGTGCCAGCAGCTTGTCCGGAGGCAATCAGCCCCAGCATTTT.